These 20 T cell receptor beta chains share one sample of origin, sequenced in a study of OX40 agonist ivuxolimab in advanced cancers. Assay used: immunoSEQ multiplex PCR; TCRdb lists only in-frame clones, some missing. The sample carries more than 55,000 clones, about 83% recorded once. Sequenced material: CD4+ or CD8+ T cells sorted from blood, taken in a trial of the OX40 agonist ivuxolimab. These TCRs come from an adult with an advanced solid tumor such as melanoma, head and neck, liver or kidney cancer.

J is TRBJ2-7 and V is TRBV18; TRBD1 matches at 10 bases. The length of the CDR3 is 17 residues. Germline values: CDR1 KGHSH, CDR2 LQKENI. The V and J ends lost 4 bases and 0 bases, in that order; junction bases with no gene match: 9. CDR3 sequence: CASSRAGTGASSYEQYF. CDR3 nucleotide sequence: TGTGCCAGCTCACGAGCCGGGACAGGGGCGAGCTCCTACGAGCAGTACTTC. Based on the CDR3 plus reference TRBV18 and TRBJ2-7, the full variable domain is NAGVMQNPRHLVRRRGQEARLRCSPMKGHSHVYWYRQLPEEGLKFMVYLQKENIIDESGMPKERFSAEFPKEGPSILRIQQVVRGDSAAYFCASSRAGTGASSYEQYFGPGTRLTVT.

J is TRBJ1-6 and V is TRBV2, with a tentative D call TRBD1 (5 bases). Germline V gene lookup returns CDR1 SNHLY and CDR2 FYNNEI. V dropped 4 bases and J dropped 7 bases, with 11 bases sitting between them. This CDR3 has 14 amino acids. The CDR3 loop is CASSGDSQNSPLHF. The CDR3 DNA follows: TGTGCCAGCAGTGGTGACAGCCAAAATTCACCCCTCCACTTT. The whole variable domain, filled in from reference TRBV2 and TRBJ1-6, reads EPEVTQTPSHQVTQMGQEVILRCVPISNHLYFYWYRQILGQKVEFLVSFYNNEISEKSEIFDDQFSVERPDGSNFTLKIRSTKLEDSAMYFCASSGDSQNSPLHFGNGTRLTVT.

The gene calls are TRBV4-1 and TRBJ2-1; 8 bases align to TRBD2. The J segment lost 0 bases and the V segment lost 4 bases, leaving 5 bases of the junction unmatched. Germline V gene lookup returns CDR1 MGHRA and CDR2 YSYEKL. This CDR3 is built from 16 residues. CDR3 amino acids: CASSPRTSLSYNEQFF. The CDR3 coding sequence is TGCGCCAGCAGCCCCAGGACTAGCCTCTCCTACAATGAGCAGTTCTTC.

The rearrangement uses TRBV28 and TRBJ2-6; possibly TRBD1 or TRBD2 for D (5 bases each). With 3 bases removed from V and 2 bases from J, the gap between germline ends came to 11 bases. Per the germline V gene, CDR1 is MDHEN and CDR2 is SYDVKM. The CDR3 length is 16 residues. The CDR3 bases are TGTGCCAGCAGTTTTTCGGGACCTACTGGGGCCAACGTCCTGACTTTC. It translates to CASSFSGPTGANVLTF.

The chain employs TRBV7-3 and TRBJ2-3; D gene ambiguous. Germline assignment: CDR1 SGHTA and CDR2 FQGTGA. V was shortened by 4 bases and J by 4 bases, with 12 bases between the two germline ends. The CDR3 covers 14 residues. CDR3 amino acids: CASSSSAGPDTQYF. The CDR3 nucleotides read TGTGCCAGCAGCTCCTCAGCTGGCCCAGATACGCAGTATTTT.

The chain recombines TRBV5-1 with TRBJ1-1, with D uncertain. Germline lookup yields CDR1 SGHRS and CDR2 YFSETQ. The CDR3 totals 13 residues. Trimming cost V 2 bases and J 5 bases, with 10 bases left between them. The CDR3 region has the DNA TGCGCCAGCAGCTTTCTCTTGGGGACTGAAGCTTTCTTT. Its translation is CASSFLLGTEAFF.

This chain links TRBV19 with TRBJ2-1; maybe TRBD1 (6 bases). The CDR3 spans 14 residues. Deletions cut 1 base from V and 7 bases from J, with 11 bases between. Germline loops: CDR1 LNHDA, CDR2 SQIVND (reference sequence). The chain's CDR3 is CASSIVRGGNEQFF. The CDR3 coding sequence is TGTGCCAGTAGTATAGTCAGGGGCGGGAATGAGCAGTTCTTC.

The CDR3 loop is CASSLGGNYGYTF. The CDR3, as DNA: TGTGCCAGCAGTTTAGGAGGGAACTATGGCTACACCTTC. V gene TRBV28 combines with J gene TRBJ1-2; the D is unclear. The CDR3 has 13 amino acids. V lost 2 bases to trimming and J lost 2 bases, with 6 bases between them. Germline CDR1 is MDHEN and CDR2 is SYDVKM.

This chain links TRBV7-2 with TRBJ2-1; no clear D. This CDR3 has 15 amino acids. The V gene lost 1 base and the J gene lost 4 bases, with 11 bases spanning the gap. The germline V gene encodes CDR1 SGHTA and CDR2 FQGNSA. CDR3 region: CASSLGSSIYNEQFF. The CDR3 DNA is TGTGCCAGCAGCTTAGGTAGCTCGATATACAATGAGCAGTTCTTC. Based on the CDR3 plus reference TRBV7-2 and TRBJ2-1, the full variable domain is GAGVSQSPSNKVTEKGKDVELRCDPISGHTALYWYRQSLGQGLEFLIYFQGNSAPDKSGLPSDRFSAERTGGSVSTLTIQRTQQEDSAVYLCASSLGSSIYNEQFFGPGTRLTVL.

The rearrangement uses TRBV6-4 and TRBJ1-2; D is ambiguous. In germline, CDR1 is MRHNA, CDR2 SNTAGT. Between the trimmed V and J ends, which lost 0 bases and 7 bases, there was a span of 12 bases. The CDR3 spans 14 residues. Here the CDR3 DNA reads TGTGCCAGCAGTGACTCGAATCCTCGGGTTGGCTACACCTTC. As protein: CASSDSNPRVGYTF.

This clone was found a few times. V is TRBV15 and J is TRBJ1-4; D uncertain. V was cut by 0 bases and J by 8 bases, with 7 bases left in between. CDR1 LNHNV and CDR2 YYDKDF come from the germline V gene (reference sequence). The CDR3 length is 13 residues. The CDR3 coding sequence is TGTGCCACCAGCAGAGAGGGATACGAAAAACTGTTTTTT. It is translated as CATSREGYEKLFF. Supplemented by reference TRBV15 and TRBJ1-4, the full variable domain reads DAMVIQNPRYQVTQFGKPVTLSCSQTLNHNVMYWYQQKSSQAPKLLFHYYDKDFNNEADTPDNFQSRRPNTSFCFLDIRSPGLGDTAMYLCATSREGYEKLFFGSGTQLSVL.

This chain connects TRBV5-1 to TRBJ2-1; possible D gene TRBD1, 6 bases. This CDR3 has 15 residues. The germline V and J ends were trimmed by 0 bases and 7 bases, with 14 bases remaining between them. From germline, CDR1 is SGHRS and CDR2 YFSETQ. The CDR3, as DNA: TGCGCCAGCAGCTTGGCCAGGGGAGACATAAATGAGCAGTTCTTC. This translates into CASSLARGDINEQFF.

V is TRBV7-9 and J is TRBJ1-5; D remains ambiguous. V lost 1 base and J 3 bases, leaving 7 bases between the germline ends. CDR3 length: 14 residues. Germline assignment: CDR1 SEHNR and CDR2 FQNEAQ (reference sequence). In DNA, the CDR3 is TGTGCCAGCAGCTTAGGCAGATCCAATCAGCCCCAGCATTTT. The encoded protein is CASSLGRSNQPQHF.

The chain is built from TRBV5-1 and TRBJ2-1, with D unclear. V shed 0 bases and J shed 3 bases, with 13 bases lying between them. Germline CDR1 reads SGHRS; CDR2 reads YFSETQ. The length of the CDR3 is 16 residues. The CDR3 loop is CASSLATTTGYNEQFF. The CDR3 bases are TGCGCCAGCAGCTTGGCCACCACCACTGGCTACAATGAGCAGTTCTTC. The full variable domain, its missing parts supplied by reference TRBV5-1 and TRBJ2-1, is KAGVTQTPRYLIKTRGQQVTLSCSPISGHRSVSWYQQTPGQGLQFLFEYFSETQRNKGNFPGRFSGRQFSNSRSEMNVSTLELGDSALYLCASSLATTTGYNEQFFGPGTRLTVL.

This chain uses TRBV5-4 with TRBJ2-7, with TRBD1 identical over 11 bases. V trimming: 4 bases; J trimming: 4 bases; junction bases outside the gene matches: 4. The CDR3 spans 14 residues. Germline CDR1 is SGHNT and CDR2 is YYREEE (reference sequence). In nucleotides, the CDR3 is TGTGCCAGCAGCCCGGGACAGGGGGTTTACGAGCAGTACTTC. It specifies CASSPGQGVYEQYF.

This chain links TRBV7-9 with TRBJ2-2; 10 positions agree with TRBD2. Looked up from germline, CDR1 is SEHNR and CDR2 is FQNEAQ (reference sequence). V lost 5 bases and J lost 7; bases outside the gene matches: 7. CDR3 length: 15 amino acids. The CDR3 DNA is TGTGCCAGCAGCAACCTAGCGGGAGTTGTCGGGGAGCTGTTTTTT. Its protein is CASSNLAGVVGELFF.

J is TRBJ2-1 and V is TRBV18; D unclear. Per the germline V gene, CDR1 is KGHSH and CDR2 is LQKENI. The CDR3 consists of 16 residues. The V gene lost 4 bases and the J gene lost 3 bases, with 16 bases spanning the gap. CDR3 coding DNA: TGTGCCAGCTCACTAATTCCGATGGGCTACTACAATGAGCAGTTCTTC. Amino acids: CASSLIPMGYYNEQFF.

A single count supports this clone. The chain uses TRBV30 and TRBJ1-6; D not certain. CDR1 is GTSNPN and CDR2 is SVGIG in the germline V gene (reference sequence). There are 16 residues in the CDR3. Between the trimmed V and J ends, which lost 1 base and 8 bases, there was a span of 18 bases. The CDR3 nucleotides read TGTGCCTGGAGTGATGATCGACTAAAGAAGGATTCACCCCTCCACTTT. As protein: CAWSDDRLKKDSPLHF.

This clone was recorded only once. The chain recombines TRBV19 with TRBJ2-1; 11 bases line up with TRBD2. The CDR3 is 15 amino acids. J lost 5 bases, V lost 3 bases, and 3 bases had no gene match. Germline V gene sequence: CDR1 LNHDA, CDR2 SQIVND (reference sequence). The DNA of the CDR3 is TGTGCCAGTAGTATTGAGGGACTAGCGGACAATGAGCAGTTCTTC. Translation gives CASSIEGLADNEQFF.

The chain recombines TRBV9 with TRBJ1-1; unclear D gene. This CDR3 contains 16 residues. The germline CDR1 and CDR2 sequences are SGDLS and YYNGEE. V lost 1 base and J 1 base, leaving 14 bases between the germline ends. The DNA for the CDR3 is TGTGCCAGCAGCGTAACGGCAGCTGTAGGGAACACTGAAGCTTTCTTT. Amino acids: CASSVTAAVGNTEAFF.